This T cell receptor beta chain was documented in a study of T cell responses to AZD1222 COVID-19 vaccine. General study findings and limits: There were repertoire samples only from the period after the peak T cell response. Clonal diversity may have been underestimated, and the donors were mostly white British, with more females than males. Mapped onto spike, vaccine-associated CD4 TCRs spanned it and were dominant at 160-218 and 743-854.

Concerning this clone: Antigen: not known.

CDR1 and CDR2 from the germline V gene are DFQATT and SNEGSKA (reference sequence). The CDR3 contains 14 residues. V was trimmed by 3 bases and J by 3 bases, leaving 12 bases between them. Produced via immunoSEQ multiplex PCR; TCRdb's table is partial and in-frame only. Among over 140,000 clones listed, 92% were seen once. Specimen: peripheral blood, collected 28 days after the second AZD1222 dose. The V gene is TRBV20-1, the J gene TRBJ1-3; perhaps TRBD1 as D (5 bases). The sequence was collected from an adult who received the AZD1222 COVID-19 vaccine. DNA for the CDR3: TGCAGTGCTAGTCCGTCGGGGCTTGGAAACACCATATATTTT. It is translated as CSASPSGLGNTIYF.